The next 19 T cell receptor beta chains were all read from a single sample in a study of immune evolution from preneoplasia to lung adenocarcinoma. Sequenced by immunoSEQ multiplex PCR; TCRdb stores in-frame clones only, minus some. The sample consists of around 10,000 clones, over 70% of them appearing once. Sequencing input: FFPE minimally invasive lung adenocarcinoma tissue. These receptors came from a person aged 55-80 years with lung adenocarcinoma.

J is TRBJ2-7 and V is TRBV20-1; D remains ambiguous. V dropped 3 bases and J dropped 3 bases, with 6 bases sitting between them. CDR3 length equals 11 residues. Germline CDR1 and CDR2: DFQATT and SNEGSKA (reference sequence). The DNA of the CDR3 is TGCAGTGCTAGTGAGATCTACGAGCAGTACTTC. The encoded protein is CSASEIYEQYF.

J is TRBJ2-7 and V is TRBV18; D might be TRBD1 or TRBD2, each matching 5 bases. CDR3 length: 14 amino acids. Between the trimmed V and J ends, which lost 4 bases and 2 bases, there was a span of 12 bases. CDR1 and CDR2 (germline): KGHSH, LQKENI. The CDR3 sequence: CASSRKGSPYEQYF. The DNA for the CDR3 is TGTGCCAGCTCACGGAAGGGGAGTCCCTACGAGCAGTACTTC.

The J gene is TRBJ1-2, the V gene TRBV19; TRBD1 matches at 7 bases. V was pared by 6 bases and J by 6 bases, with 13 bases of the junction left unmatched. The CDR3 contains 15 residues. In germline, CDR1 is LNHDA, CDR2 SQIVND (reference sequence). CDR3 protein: CASSLPRTGRNGYTF. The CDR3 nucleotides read TGTGCCAGTAGCCTACCTCGGACAGGCAGGAATGGCTACACCTTC. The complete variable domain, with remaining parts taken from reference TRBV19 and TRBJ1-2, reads DGGITQSPKYLFRKEGQNVTLSCEQNLNHDAMYWYRQDPGQGLRLIYYSQIVNDFQKGDIAEGYSVSREKKESFPLTVTSAQKNPTAFYLCASSLPRTGRNGYTFGSGTRLTVV.

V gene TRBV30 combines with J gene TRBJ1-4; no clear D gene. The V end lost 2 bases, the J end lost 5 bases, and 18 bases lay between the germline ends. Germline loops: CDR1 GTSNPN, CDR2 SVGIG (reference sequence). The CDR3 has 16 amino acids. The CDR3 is CAWSPTMGGLNEKLFF. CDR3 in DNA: TGTGCCTGGAGTCCTACCATGGGAGGATTAAATGAAAAACTGTTTTTT.

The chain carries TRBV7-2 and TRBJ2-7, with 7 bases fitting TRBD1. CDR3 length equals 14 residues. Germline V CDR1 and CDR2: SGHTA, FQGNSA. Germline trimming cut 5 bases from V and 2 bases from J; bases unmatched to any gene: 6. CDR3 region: CASSPRQGPYEQYF. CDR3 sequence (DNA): TGTGCCAGCAGCCCCCGACAGGGCCCCTACGAGCAGTACTTC. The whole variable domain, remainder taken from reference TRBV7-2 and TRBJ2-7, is GAGVSQSPSNKVTEKGKDVELRCDPISGHTALYWYRQSLGQGLEFLIYFQGNSAPDKSGLPSDRFSAERTGGSVSTLTIQRTQQEDSAVYLCASSPRQGPYEQYFGPGTRLTVT.

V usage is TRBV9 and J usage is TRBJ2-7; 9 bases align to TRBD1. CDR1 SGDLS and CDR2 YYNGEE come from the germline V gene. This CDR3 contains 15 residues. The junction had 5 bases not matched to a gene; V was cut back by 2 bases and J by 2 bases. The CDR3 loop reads CASSVRTGAPYEQYF. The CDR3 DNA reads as TGTGCCAGCAGCGTTAGGACAGGGGCGCCCTACGAGCAGTACTTC.

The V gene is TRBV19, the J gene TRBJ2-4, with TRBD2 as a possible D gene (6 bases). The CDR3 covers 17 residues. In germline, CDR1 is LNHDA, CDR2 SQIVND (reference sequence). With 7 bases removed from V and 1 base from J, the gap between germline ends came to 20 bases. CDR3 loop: CASTPGWGERAKNIQYF. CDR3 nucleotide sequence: TGTGCCAGTACCCCGGGTTGGGGGGAAAGGGCCAAAAACATTCAGTACTTC. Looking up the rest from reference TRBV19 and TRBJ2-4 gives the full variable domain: DGGITQSPKYLFRKEGQNVTLSCEQNLNHDAMYWYRQDPGQGLRLIYYSQIVNDFQKGDIAEGYSVSREKKESFPLTVTSAQKNPTAFYLCASTPGWGERAKNIQYFGAGTRLSVL.

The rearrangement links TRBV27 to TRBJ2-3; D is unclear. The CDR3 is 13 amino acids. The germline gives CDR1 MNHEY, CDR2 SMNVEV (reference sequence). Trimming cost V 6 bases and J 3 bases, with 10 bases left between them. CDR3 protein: CASRTLDTDTQYF. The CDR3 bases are TGTGCCAGCAGAACCCTAGATACAGATACGCAGTATTTT.

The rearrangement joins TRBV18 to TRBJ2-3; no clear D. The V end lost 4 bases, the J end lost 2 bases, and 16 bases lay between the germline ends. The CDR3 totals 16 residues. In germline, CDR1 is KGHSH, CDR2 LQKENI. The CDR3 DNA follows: TGTGCCAGCTCACTCGCCGGGTCAAGGAACACAGATACGCAGTATTTT. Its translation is CASSLAGSRNTDTQYF.

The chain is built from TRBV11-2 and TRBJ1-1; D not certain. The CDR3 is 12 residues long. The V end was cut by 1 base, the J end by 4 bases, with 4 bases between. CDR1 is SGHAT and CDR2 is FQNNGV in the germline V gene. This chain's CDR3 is CASSLGITEAFF. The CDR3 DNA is TGTGCCAGCAGCTTAGGGATCACTGAAGCTTTCTTT.

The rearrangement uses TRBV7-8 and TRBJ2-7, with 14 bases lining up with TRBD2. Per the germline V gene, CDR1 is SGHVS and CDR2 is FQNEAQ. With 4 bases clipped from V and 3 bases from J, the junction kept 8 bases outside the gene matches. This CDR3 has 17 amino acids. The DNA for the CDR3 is TGTGCCAGCAGCTCATGGACTAGCGGGGGGACTAACTACGAGCAGTACTTC. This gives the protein CASSSWTSGGTNYEQYF.

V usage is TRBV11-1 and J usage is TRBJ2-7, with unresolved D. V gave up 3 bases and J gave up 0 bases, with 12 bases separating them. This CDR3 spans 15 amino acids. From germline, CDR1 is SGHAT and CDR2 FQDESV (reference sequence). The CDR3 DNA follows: TGTGCCAGCAGCTTTGAGGAGACCAGCTCCTACGAGCAGTACTTC. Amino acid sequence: CASSFEETSSYEQYF.

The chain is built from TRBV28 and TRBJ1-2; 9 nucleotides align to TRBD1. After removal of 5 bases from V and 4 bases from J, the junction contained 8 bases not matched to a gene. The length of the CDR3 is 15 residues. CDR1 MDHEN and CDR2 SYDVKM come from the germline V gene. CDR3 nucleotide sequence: TGTGCCAGCAGTATTCCGGGACAGGGAAGCTATGGCTACACCTTC. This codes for CASSIPGQGSYGYTF.

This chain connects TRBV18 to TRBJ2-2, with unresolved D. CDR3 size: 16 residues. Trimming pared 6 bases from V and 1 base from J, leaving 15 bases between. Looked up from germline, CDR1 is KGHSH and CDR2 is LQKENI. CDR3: CASSYMETQNTGELFF. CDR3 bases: TGTGCCAGCTCCTATATGGAGACACAGAACACCGGGGAGCTGTTTTTT.

Written as DNA, the CDR3 is TGTGCCAGCAGCTTAGAGTTGTTAGGAGATGAAAAACTGTTTTTT. Encoded protein: CASSLELLGDEKLFF. The chain joins TRBV7-4 to TRBJ1-4, with D unclear. The germline V gene encodes CDR1 SGHVT and CDR2 SQSDAQ. The CDR3 is 15 amino acids. Trimming removed 1 base from V and 6 bases from J, with 12 bases in between.

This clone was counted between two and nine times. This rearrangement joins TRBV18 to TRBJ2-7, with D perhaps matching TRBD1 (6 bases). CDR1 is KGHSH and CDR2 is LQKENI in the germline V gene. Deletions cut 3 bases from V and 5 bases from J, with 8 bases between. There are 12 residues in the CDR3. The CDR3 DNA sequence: TGTGCCAGCTCACCGACAGGTAACGAGCAGTACTTC. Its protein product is CASSPTGNEQYF.

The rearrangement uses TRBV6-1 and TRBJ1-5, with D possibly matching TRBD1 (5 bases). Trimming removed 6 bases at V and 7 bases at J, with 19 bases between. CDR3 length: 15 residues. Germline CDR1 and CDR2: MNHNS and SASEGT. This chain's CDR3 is CASSSDWGPRQPQHF. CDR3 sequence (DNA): TGTGCCAGCAGCTCGGATTGGGGCCCCCGCCAGCCCCAGCATTTT.

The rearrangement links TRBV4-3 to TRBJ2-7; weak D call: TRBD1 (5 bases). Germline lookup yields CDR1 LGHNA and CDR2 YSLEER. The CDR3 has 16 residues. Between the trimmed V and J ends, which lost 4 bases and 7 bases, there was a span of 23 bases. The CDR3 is CASSRAGSSGLGEQYF. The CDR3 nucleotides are TGCGCCAGCAGCCGGGCAGGGTCCTCGGGTTTGGGTGAGCAGTACTTC.

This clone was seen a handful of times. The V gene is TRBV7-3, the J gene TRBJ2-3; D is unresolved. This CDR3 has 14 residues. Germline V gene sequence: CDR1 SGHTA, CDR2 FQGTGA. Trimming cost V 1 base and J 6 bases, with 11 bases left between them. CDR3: CASSLIGRSDTQYF. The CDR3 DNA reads TGTGCCAGCAGCTTAATCGGCAGGTCCGATACGCAGTATTTT. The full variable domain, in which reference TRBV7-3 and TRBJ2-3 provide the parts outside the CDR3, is GAGVSQTPSNKVTEKGKYVELRCDPISGHTALYWYRQSLGQGPEFLIYFQGTGAADDSGLPNDRFFAVRPEGSVSTLKIQRTERGDSAVYLCASSLIGRSDTQYFGPGTRLTVL.